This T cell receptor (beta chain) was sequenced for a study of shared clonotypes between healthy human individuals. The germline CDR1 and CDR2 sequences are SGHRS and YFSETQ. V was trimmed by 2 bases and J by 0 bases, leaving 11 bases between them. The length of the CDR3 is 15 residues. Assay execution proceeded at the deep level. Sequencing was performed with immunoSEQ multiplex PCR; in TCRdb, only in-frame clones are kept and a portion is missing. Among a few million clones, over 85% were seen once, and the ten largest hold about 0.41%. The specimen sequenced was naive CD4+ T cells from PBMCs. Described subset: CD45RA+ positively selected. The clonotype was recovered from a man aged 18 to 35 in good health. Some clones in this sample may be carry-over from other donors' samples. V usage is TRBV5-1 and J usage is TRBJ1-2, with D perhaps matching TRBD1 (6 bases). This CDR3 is CASSLGQSPNYGYTF. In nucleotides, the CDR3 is TGCGCCAGCAGCTTAGGACAGTCTCCTAACTATGGCTACACCTTC.